The T cell receptor beta chain under discussion was sequenced for a study of blood T cells in healthy people across ages. The V and J ends lost 0 bases and 4 bases respectively, with 16 bases between them. The CDR3 loop spans 16 amino acids. The germline V gene has CDR1 LGHNA and CDR2 YSLEER. PCR was performed a second time for about 6 to 12 cycles using a sample-barcoded 5' primer and a J-beta primer mix. A 12-random-nucleotide template-switch adaptor tagged each cDNA molecule. TCRdb reprocessed the 5' RACE reads via MiXCR and lists one record per CDR3 protein. This repertoire shows hundreds of thousands of distinct CDR3 sequences, under 25% found once; its top ten account for around 3.4%.

Input material: blood. This clonotype originated in a man in his 70s in good health. J is TRBJ2-7 and V is TRBV4-3; the D gene is possibly TRBD2 (6 bases). The CDR3 here is CASSQEAGSPVYEQYF. CDR3 coding DNA: TGCGCCAGCAGCCAAGAGGCGGGGTCCCCAGTATACGAGCAGTACTTC.